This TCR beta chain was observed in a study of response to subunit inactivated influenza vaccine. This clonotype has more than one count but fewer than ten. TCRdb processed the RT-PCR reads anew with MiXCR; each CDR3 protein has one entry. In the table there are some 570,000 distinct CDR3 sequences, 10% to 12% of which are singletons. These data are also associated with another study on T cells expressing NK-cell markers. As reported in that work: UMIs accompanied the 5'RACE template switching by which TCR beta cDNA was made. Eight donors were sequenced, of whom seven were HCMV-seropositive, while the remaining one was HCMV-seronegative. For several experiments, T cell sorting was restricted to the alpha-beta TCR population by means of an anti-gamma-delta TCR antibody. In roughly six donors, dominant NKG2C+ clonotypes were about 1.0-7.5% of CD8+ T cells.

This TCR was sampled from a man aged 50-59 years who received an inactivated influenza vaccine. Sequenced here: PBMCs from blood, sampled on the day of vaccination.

The CDR3 region has the DNA TGTGCCAGCAGCGGGGGGACCCTCAATGAGCAGTTCTTC. Amino acids: CASSGGTLNEQFF. The V gene is TRBV5-6, the J gene TRBJ2-1; D possibly corresponds to TRBD2 (6 bases). The CDR3 runs to 13 residues. Trimming removed 4 bases at V and 6 bases at J, with 11 bases between. Germline V gene sequence: CDR1 SGHDT, CDR2 YYEEEE.